The rows below give T cell receptor beta chains drawn from one sample of a study of blood T cells in healthy people across ages. TCRdb fed the 5' RACE reads into MiXCR, producing one record per CDR3 protein. The sample shows 780,000 or so distinct CDR3 sequences, approximately 53% of them seen only once. Specimen: blood. The receptor set was obtained from a man in his forties in good health. Both conserved end residues are part of each CDR3. D genes are given only for firm matches. Expanded clones get a size class; other rows say once, few or many, or leave the size out.

clone size	V gene	D gene	J gene	CDR3 length	CDR3 protein	CDR3 DNA
-	TRBV12-5	TRBD1	TRBJ1-1	17	CASGLVLGQRKNTEAFF	TGTGCTAGTGGTTTGGTACTGGGACAGAGGAAGAACACTGAAGCTTTCTTT
-	TRBV7-3	-	TRBJ2-5	14	CASSGGADQETQYF	TGTGCCAGCAGCGGCGGGGCAGATCAAGAGACCCAGTACTTC
-	TRBV2	TRBD2	TRBJ2-1	15	CASSVRLAEYNEQFF	TGTGCCAGCAGTGTGAGGCTAGCGGAATACAATGAGCAGTTCTTC
few	TRBV10-3	-	TRBJ1-5	17	CAISELGNLYSNQPQHF	TGTGCCATCAGTGAGCTAGGAAACCTTTATAGCAATCAGCCCCAGCATTTT
-	TRBV4-1	-	TRBJ2-3	14	CASSQESGEDTQYF	TGCGCCAGCAGCCAAGAGTCGGGAGAGGATACGCAGTATTTT
-	TRBV4-3	-	TRBJ1-2	15	CASSQAPRANYGYTF	TGCGCCAGCAGCCAAGCCCCTCGAGCTAACTATGGCTACACCTTC
-	TRBV28	TRBD2	TRBJ2-7	15	CASSFLTSGTYEQYF	TGTGCCAGCAGTTTTTTAACTAGCGGGACCTACGAGCAGTACTTC
-	TRBV27	TRBD1	TRBJ2-1	14	CASSPGQGIDEQFF	TGTGCCAGCAGTCCCGGACAGGGTATCGATGAGCAGTTCTTC
-	TRBV2	-	TRBJ1-2	15	CASSVRSVSNYGYTF	TGTGCCAGCAGTGTACGGTCAGTCTCTAACTATGGCTACACCTTC
few	TRBV7-2	TRBD1	TRBJ2-3	15	CASSSPGTESDTQYF	TGTGCCAGCAGCTCACCCGGGACAGAGTCAGATACGCAGTATTTT
-	TRBV7-9	TRBD2	TRBJ2-1	15	CASSLFGGGNNEQFF	TGTGCCAGCAGCTTATTCGGCGGGGGTAACAATGAGCAGTTCTTC
-	TRBV20-1	TRBD2	TRBJ2-1	14	CSARGIAGGSEQFF	TGCAGTGCTAGAGGGATAGCGGGAGGGTCTGAGCAGTTCTTC
-	TRBV14	-	TRBJ2-5	16	CASSQDYTRTGETQYF	TGTGCCAGCAGCCAAGATTACACCCGGACGGGAGAGACCCAGTACTTC
-	TRBV20-1	-	TRBJ2-3	19	CSANLIGEGTRGDPDTQYF	TGCAGTGCTAACTTAATTGGTGAGGGGACTCGCGGCGACCCAGATACGCAGTATTTT
-	TRBV7-2	-	TRBJ2-3	13	CASLVMGSDTQYF	TGTGCCAGCTTGGTGATGGGTTCAGATACGCAGTATTTT
-	TRBV12-3/TRBV12-4	-	TRBJ2-3	18	CASSPTNLLETGGDTQYF	TGTGCCAGCAGTCCCACCAACCTACTCGAGACTGGTGGGGATACGCAGTATTTT
-	TRBV7-3	TRBD1	TRBJ2-3	16	CASSLTGTGGVDTQYF	TGTGCCAGCAGCTTAACAGGGACAGGGGGCGTAGATACGCAGTATTTT
-	TRBV11-2	TRBD2	TRBJ2-3	15	CASSSSSGRTDTQYF	TGTGCCAGCAGCTCATCTAGCGGGAGAACAGATACGCAGTATTTT
-	TRBV29-1	-	TRBJ2-5	13	CSVDEGSRETQYF	TGCAGCGTTGACGAGGGATCGAGAGAGACCCAGTACTTC
-	TRBV20-1	-	TRBJ2-5	12	CSAPSAEETQYF	TGCAGTGCCCCTTCGGCCGAAGAGACCCAGTACTTC
-	TRBV20-1	TRBD1	TRBJ1-5	17	CSARTGDRGYSNQPQHF	TGCAGTGCTAGGACAGGGGACAGGGGATATAGCAATCAGCCCCAGCATTTT
-	TRBV4-2	-	TRBJ2-1	17	CASSQENLARVYNEQFF	TGTGCCAGCAGCCAAGAAAACTTAGCGAGGGTCTACAATGAGCAGTTCTTC
few	TRBV9	-	TRBJ2-5	14	CASSVGGTRETQYF	TGTGCCAGCAGCGTAGGTGGGACCAGAGAGACCCAGTACTTC
-	TRBV27	TRBD1	TRBJ2-7	18	CACSLTAVRRDRAYEQYF	TGTGCCTGCAGTTTAACGGCCGTCCGCCGGGACAGGGCGTACGAGCAGTACTTC
-	TRBV3-1	-	TRBJ2-5	18	CASSQDSIGVPYQETQYF	TGTGCCAGCAGCCAAGATTCGATTGGGGTCCCGTACCAAGAGACCCAGTACTTC
-	TRBV20-1	TRBD2	TRBJ2-5	14	CSASASGIQETQYF	TGCAGTGCTAGCGCTAGCGGGATCCAAGAGACCCAGTACTTC
few	TRBV5-1	TRBD2	TRBJ2-3	16	CASSLSGGSVRDTQYF	TGCGCCAGCAGCTTGAGCGGGGGGAGCGTTCGAGATACGCAGTATTTT
-	TRBV29-1	-	TRBJ2-7	14	CSVVRFETSYEQYF	TGCAGCGTTGTCAGATTTGAGACATCCTACGAGCAGTACTTC
-	TRBV12-3/TRBV12-4	-	TRBJ1-2	14	CASRRDGRGVGYTF	TGTGCCAGCAGACGAGACGGCCGGGGAGTCGGCTACACCTTC
-	TRBV29-1	-	TRBJ2-5	14	CSVDFFRDQETQYF	TGCAGCGTTGACTTTTTCAGGGACCAAGAGACCCAGTACTTC
few	TRBV7-9	-	TRBJ2-1	16	CASSSYTGTQRDEQFF	TGTGCCAGCAGCTCCTATACCGGGACCCAGAGGGATGAGCAGTTCTTC